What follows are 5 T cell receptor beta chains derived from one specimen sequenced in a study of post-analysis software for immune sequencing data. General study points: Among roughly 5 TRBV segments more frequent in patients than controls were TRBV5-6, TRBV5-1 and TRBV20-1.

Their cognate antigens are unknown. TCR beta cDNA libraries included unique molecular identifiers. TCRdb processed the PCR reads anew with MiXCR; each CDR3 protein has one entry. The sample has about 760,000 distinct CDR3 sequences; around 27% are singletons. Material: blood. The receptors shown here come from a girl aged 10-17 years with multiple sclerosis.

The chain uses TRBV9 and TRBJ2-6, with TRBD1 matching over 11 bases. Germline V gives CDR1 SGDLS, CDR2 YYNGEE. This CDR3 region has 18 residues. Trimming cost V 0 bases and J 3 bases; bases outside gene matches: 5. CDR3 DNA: TGTGCCAGCAGCGTAGTAAGGACAGGGGGCGTTGGGGCCAACGTCCTGACTTTC. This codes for CASSVVRTGGVGANVLTF.

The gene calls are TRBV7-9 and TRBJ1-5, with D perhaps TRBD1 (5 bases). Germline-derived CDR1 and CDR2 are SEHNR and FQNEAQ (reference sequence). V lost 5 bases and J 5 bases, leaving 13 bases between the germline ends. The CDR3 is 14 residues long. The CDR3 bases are TGTGCCAGCAGCCCCGCGGGGGGGTATCAGCCCCAGCATTTT. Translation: CASSPAGGYQPQHF.

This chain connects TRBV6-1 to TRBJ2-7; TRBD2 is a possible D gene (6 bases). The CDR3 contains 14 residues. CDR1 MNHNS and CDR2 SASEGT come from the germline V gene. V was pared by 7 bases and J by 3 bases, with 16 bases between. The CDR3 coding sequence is TGTGCCAGCAAGGTGGATCGGGGACTCTACGAGCAGTACTTC. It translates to CASKVDRGLYEQYF.

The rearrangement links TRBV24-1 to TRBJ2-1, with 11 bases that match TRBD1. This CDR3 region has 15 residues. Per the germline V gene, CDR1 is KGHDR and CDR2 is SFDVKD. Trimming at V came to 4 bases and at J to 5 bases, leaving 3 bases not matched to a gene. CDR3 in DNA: TGTGCCACCAGTGACCGGGACAGGGGGAACAATGAGCAGTTCTTC. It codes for CATSDRDRGNNEQFF.

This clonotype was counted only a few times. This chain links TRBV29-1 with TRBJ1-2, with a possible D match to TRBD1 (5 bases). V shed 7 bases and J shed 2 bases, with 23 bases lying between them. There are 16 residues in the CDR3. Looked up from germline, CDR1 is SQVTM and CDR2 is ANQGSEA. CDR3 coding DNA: TGCAGCGCCAAACTCCGGGACCTCACGGCAAACTATGGCTACACCTTC. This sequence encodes CSAKLRDLTANYGYTF.